This TCR beta chain was captured in a study of control samples from healthy donors and cancer patients. The assay was immunoSEQ multiplex PCR, and TCRdb's table has in-frame clones only and misses some. The sample consists of a few hundred thousand clones, over 75% of them appearing once. This clonotype was obtained from a man aged 35-49 years with head and neck cancer. Sequenced: PBMCs.

This CDR3 is CASSLVENEKLFF. In DNA form, the CDR3 reads TGCGCCAGCAGCTTGGTGGAGAATGAAAAACTGTTTTTT. V and J are TRBV5-1 and TRBJ1-4; D is undetermined. Between the trimmed V and J ends, which lost 0 bases and 5 bases, there was a span of 5 bases. Per the germline V gene, CDR1 is SGHRS and CDR2 is YFSETQ. This CDR3 spans 13 amino acids.